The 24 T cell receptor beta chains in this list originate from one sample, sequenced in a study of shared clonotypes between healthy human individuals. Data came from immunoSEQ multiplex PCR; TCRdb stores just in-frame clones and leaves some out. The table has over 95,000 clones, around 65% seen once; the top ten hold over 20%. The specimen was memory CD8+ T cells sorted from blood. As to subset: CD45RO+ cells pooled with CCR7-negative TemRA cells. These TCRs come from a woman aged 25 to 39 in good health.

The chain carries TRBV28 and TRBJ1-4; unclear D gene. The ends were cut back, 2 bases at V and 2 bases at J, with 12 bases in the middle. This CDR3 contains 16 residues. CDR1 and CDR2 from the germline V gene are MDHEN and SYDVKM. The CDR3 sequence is CASSLPGEGTNEKLFF. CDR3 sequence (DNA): TGTGCCAGCAGTTTACCCGGGGAGGGCACTAATGAAAAACTGTTTTTT.

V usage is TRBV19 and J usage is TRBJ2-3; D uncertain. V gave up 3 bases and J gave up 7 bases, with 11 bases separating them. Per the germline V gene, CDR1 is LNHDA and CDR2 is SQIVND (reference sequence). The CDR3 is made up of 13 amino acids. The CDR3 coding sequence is TGTGCCAGTAGTATGTTCAGCAAGCATACGCAGTATTTT. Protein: CASSMFSKHTQYF.

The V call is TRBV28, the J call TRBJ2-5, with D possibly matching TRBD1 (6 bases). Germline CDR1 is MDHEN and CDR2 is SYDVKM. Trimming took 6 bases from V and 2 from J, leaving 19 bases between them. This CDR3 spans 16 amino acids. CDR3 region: CASRSPGHGEQETQYF. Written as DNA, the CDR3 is TGTGCCAGCAGATCACCGGGACACGGGGAACAAGAGACCCAGTACTTC.

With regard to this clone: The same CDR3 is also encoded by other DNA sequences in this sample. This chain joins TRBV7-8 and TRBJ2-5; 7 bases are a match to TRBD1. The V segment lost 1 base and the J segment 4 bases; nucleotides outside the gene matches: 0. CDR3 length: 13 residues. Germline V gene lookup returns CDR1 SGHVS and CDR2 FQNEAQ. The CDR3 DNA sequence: TGTGCCAGCAGCTTAGACAGGGGAGAGACCCAGTACTTC. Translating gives CASSLDRGETQYF.

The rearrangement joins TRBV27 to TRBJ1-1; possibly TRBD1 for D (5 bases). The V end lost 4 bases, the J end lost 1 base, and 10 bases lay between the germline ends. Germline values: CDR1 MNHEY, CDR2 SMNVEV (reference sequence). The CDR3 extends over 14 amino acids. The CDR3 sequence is CASSSWDPNTEAFF. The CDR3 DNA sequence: TGTGCCAGCAGTTCTTGGGACCCGAACACTGAAGCTTTCTTT.

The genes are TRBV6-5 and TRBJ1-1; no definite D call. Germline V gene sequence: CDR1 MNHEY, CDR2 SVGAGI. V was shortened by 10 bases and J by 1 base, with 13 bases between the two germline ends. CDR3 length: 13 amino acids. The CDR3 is CATRLSENTEAFF. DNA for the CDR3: TGTGCCACCCGATTGTCGGAGAACACTGAAGCTTTCTTT.

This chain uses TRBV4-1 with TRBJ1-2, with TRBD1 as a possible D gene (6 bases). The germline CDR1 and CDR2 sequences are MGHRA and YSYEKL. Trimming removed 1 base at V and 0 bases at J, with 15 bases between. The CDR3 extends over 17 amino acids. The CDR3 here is CASSQVPGTPTNYGYTF. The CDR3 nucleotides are TGCGCCAGCAGCCAAGTGCCCGGGACACCAACTAACTATGGCTACACCTTC.

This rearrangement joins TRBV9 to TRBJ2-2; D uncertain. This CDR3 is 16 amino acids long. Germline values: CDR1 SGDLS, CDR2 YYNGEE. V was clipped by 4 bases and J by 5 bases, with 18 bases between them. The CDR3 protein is CASSPENTLVTGELFF. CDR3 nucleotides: TGTGCCAGCAGCCCAGAGAATACCCTAGTAACCGGGGAGCTGTTTTTT. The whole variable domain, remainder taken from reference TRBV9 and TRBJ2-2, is DSGVTQTPKHLITATGQRVTLRCSPRSGDLSVYWYQQSLDQGLQFLIQYYNGEERAKGNILERFSAQQFPDLHSELNLSSLELGDSALYFCASSPENTLVTGELFFGEGSRLTVL.

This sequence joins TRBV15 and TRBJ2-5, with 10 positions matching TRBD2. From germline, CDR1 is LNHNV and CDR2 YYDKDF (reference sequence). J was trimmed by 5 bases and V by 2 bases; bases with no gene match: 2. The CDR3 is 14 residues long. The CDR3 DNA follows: TGTGCCACCAGCAGACTAGCGGGAGTGGAGACCCAGTACTTC. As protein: CATSRLAGVETQYF.

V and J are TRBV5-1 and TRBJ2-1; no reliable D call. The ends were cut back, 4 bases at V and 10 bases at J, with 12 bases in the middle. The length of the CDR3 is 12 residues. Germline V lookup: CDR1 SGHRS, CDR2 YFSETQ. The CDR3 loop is CASSGVPGEQFF. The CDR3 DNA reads TGCGCCAGCAGCGGGGTCCCCGGCGAGCAGTTCTTC.

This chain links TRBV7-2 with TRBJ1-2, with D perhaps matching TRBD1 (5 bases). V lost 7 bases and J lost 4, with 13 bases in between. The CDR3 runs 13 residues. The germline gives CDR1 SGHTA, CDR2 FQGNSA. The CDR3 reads CASTLLGGYGYTF. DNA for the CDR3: TGTGCCAGCACCCTATTGGGGGGCTATGGCTACACCTTC.

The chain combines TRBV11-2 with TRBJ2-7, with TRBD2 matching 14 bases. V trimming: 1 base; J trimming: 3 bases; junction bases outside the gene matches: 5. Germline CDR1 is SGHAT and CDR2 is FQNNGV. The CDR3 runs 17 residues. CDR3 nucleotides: TGTGCCAGCAGCTTAGGGACTAGCGGGAGGAGGCTCTACGAGCAGTACTTC. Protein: CASSLGTSGRRLYEQYF.

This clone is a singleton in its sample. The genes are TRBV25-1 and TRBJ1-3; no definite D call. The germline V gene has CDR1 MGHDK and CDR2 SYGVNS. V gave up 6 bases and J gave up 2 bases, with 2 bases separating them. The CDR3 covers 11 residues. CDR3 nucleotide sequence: TGTGCCAGCAGCCCTGGAAACACCATATATTTT. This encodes CASSPGNTIYF.

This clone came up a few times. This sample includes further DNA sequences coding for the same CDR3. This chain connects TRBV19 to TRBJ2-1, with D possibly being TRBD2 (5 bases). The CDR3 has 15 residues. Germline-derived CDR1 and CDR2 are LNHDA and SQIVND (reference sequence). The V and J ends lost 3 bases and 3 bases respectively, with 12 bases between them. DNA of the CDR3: TGTGCCAGTAGTATTAGGAGCGGTTACTACAATGAGCAGTTCTTC. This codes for CASSIRSGYYNEQFF.

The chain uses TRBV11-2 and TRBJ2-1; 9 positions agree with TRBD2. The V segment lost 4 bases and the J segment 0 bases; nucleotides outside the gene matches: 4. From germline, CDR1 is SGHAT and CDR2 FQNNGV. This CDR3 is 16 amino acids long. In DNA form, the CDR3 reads TGTGCCAGCAGCTCCCATAGCGGGAGCTCCTACAATGAGCAGTTCTTC. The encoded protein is CASSSHSGSSYNEQFF.

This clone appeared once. In DNA, the CDR3 is TGTGCCAGCAGCGTAGGTGGGGCCAGGTACACAGATACGCAGTATTTT. Translating gives CASSVGGARYTDTQYF. J is TRBJ2-3 and V is TRBV9, with D maybe TRBD1 (5 bases). The CDR3 contains 16 residues. V was shortened by 0 bases and J by 2 bases, with 13 bases between the two germline ends. Germline CDR1 is SGDLS and CDR2 is YYNGEE.

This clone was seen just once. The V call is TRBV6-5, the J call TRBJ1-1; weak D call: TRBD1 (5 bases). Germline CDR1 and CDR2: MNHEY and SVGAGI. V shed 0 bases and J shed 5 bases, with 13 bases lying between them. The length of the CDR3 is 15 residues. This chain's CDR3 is CASSYSWGGWTEAFF. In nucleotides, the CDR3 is TGTGCCAGCAGTTACTCGTGGGGGGGTTGGACTGAAGCTTTCTTT.

The CDR3 sequence: CASSSPPREGQYF. DNA of the CDR3: TGTGCCAGCAGTTCGCCACCCCGGGAAGGGCAGTACTTC. This chain uses TRBV6-5 with TRBJ2-7; D possibly corresponds to TRBD2 (5 bases). The germline CDR1 and CDR2 sequences are MNHEY and SVGAGI. The CDR3 loop spans 13 amino acids. Trimming took off 4 bases at V and 9 bases at J, with 16 bases between the two ends.

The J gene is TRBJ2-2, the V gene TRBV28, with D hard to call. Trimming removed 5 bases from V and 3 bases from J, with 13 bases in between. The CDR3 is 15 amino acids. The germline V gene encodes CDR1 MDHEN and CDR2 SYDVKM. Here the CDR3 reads CASSPPADHTGELFF. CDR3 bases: TGTGCCAGCAGTCCCCCGGCAGACCACACCGGGGAGCTGTTTTTT.

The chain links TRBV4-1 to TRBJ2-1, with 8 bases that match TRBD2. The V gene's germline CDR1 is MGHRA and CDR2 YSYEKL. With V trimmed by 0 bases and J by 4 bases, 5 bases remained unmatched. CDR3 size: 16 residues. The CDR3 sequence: CASSQDYASGYNEQFF. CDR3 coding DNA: TGCGCCAGCAGCCAAGATTATGCTAGCGGGTACAATGAGCAGTTCTTC.

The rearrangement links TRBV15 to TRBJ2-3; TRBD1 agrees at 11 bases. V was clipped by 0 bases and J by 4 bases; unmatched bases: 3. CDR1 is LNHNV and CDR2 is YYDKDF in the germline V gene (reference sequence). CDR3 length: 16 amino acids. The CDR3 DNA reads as TGTGCCACCAGCAGAGATCCGGGACAGGGGGCAGATACGCAGTATTTT. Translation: CATSRDPGQGADTQYF.

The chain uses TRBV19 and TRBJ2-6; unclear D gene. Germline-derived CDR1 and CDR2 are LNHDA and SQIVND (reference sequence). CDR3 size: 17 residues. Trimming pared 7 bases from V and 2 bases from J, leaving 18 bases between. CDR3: CASTAPPGLAGANVLTF. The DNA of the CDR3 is TGTGCCAGTACCGCCCCCCCGGGTCTAGCTGGGGCCAACGTCCTGACTTTC.

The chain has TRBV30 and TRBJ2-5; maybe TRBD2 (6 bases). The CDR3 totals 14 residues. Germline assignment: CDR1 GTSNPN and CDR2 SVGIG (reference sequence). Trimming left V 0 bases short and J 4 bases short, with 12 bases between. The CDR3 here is CAWSVDGSGETQYF. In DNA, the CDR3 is TGTGCCTGGAGTGTTGACGGGAGTGGAGAGACCCAGTACTTC.

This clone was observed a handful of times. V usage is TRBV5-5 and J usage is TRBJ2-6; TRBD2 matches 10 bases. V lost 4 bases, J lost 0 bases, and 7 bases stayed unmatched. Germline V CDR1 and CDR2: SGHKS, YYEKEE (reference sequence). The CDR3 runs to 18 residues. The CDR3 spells CASSVGTSVHSGANVLTF. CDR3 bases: TGTGCCAGCAGCGTCGGGACTAGCGTCCACTCTGGGGCCAACGTCCTGACTTTC.